This passage covers 14 T cell receptor beta chains from one sample sequenced in a study of shared clonotypes between healthy human individuals. Libraries were prepared by immunoSEQ multiplex PCR; TCRdb keeps only in-frame clonotypes and omits some of them. Of 2 million to 3 million clones in the sample, roughly 93% were seen once. Sequencing used naive CD4+ T cells from PBMCs. As for subset: CD45RA+ positively selected. The source of these receptors is a man between 18 and 35 years old in good health. Some clones in this sample may be carry-over from other donors' samples.

The chain recombines TRBV18 with TRBJ2-1, with 8 bases matching TRBD2. In germline, CDR1 is KGHSH, CDR2 LQKENI. V lost 0 bases and J lost 0; bases outside the gene matches: 16. The CDR3 contains 21 residues. The DNA for the CDR3 is TGTGCCAGCTCACCACCAGTTGGACTAGCTGACGAGGGCCACTCCTACAATGAGCAGTTCTTC. As protein: CASSPPVGLADEGHSYNEQFF.

About this clone: In the same sample, other DNA sequences code for this CDR3. The chain is built from TRBV6-5 and TRBJ2-3; D gene ambiguous. Trimming left V 2 bases short and J 2 bases short, with 5 bases between. The CDR3 extends over 13 amino acids. Germline V gene data show CDR1 as MNHEY and CDR2 as SVGAGI. CDR3 sequence (DNA): TGTGCCAGCAGTTACCGTAACACAGATACGCAGTATTTT. Residues: CASSYRNTDTQYF.

The rearrangement uses TRBV7-3 and TRBJ2-2, with 11 bases matching TRBD1. This CDR3 comprises 15 residues. Germline V CDR1 and CDR2: SGHTA, FQGTGA. Germline trimming cut 4 bases from V and 3 bases from J; bases unmatched to any gene: 1. CDR3 sequence: CASSWTGGDTGELFF. The CDR3 DNA follows: TGTGCCAGCAGCTGGACAGGGGGCGACACCGGGGAGCTGTTTTTT.

This chain uses TRBV5-3 with TRBJ1-1; no firm D call. TRBV5-3 is labeled an ORF, and its function is uncertain. The V and J ends lost 0 bases and 1 base respectively, with 10 bases between them. This CDR3 spans 15 amino acids. CDR3 residues: CARSLGSRGNTEAFF. Here the CDR3 DNA reads TGTGCCAGAAGCTTGGGAAGTCGAGGGAACACTGAAGCTTTCTTT.

The gene calls are TRBV15 and TRBJ2-5; D perhaps matches TRBD2 (5 bases). Germline CDR1 reads LNHNV; CDR2 reads YYDKDF (reference sequence). This CDR3 has 19 residues. The V end was cut by 0 bases, the J end by 0 bases, with 20 bases between. The CDR3 coding sequence is TGTGCCACCAGCAGAGATTATCAGCTAGCATCAACCCACCAAGAGACCCAGTACTTC. Protein product: CATSRDYQLASTHQETQYF.

This clone came up once. The gene calls are TRBV19 and TRBJ2-7; TRBD2 might be the D (6 bases). Germline V gene sequence: CDR1 LNHDA, CDR2 SQIVND (reference sequence). The V gene lost 6 bases and the J gene lost 4 bases, with 16 bases spanning the gap. The CDR3 contains 14 residues. CDR3 bases: TGTGCCAGTAGCGTGGGGACTCCTTTTTACGAGCAGTACTTC. Translated, it gives CASSVGTPFYEQYF.

This clone was counted a few times. The chain combines TRBV6-5 with TRBJ1-1; D call uncertain. The CDR3 totals 13 residues. CDR1 is MNHEY, CDR2 SVGAGI, per germline. Trimming took 6 bases from V and 4 from J, leaving 12 bases between them. As DNA, the CDR3 is TGTGCCAGCAGAGAAAGATTCCTCACTGAAGCTTTCTTT. It specifies CASRERFLTEAFF.

The chain carries TRBV5-6 and TRBJ2-5, with 7 bases identical to TRBD1. The CDR3 has 13 amino acids. V shed 3 bases and J 3 bases; nucleotides not matched to a gene: 2. Germline V gene data show CDR1 as SGHDT and CDR2 as YYEEEE. In nucleotides, the CDR3 is TGTGCCAGCAGCTCGACAGGGAAAGAGACCCAGTACTTC. Protein product: CASSSTGKETQYF. Full variable domain (rest looked up from reference TRBV5-6 and TRBJ2-5): DAGVTQSPTHLIKTRGQQVTLRCSPKSGHDTVSWYQQALGQGPQFIFQYYEEEERQRGNFPDRFSGHQFPNYSSELNVNALLLGDSALYLCASSSTGKETQYFGPGTRLLVL.

This clone was counted once. This chain links TRBV23-1 with TRBJ1-1; perhaps TRBD1 as D (5 bases). TRBV23-1 is annotated as an ORF whose role is uncertain. Trimming removed 5 bases from V and 2 bases from J, with 15 bases in between. The CDR3 runs 15 residues. CDR3 bases: TGCGCCAGCAGTACAGACCTGACAGTCAACACTGAAGCTTTCTTT. Protein sequence: CASSTDLTVNTEAFF.

CDR3 amino acids: CASSAQGSGELFF. CDR3 DNA: TGCGCCAGCAGCGCCCAGGGGTCCGGGGAGCTGTTTTTT. The V call is TRBV5-1, the J call TRBJ2-2; tentative D call: TRBD1 (6 bases). Per the germline V gene, CDR1 is SGHRS and CDR2 is YFSETQ. The CDR3 contains 13 residues. Trimming took 4 bases from V and 6 from J, leaving 10 bases between them. Full variable domain (remainder filled in from reference TRBV5-1 and TRBJ2-2): KAGVTQTPRYLIKTRGQQVTLSCSPISGHRSVSWYQQTPGQGLQFLFEYFSETQRNKGNFPGRFSGRQFSNSRSEMNVSTLELGDSALYLCASSAQGSGELFFGEGSRLTVL.

This clone was counted a single time. The chain combines TRBV28 with TRBJ1-3, with 7 bases fitting TRBD1. Germline loops: CDR1 MDHEN, CDR2 SYDVKM. The length of the CDR3 is 14 residues. V lost 3 bases, J lost 4 bases, and 3 bases stayed unmatched. The CDR3 region is CASSFTQGGNTIYF. The CDR3 DNA sequence: TGTGCCAGCAGTTTCACACAGGGGGGAAACACCATATATTTT.

This chain uses TRBV19 with TRBJ1-1, with D possibly TRBD1 on 6 matching bases. The V end was cut by 4 bases, the J end by 6 bases, with 12 bases between. CDR1 LNHDA and CDR2 SQIVND come from the germline V gene (reference sequence). The CDR3 is made up of 13 amino acids. The CDR3, as DNA: TGTGCCAGTAGTACCACAGGGAGCCCTGAAGCTTTCTTT. It is translated as CASSTTGSPEAFF.

This chain uses TRBV6-5 with TRBJ2-6; D could derive from TRBD1 or TRBD2 (5 bases each). This CDR3 is built from 15 residues. Germline V gene data show CDR1 as MNHEY and CDR2 as SVGAGI. Between the trimmed V and J ends, which lost 5 bases and 1 base, there was a span of 9 bases. The CDR3 DNA reads TGTGCCAGCAGTCAGGGACCGTCTGGGGCCAACGTCCTGACTTTC. Encoded protein: CASSQGPSGANVLTF.

The table lists this clone with a count of one. The chain's CDR3 is CASSYSNAGGTYEQYF. CDR3 in DNA: TGTGCCAGCAGTTACTCGAACGCGGGAGGGACCTACGAGCAGTACTTC. V is TRBV6-5 and J is TRBJ2-7; 9 bases are shared with TRBD2. V lost 0 bases to trimming and J lost 2 bases; unmatched junction nucleotides: 5. CDR3 length: 16 amino acids. Germline V gene data show CDR1 as MNHEY and CDR2 as SVGAGI.